These T cell receptor beta chains were read from a single sample in a study of cytomegalovirus exposure and HLA in healthy donors. The repertoire was sequenced with immunoSEQ multiplex PCR; TCRdb's copy has only in-frame clones and lacks some. The sample contains 150,000 to 200,000 clones, about 76% of which appear only once. The specimen sequenced was PBMCs. The receptors stem from a female donor in good health and CMV-seronegative. The CDR3 runs from the conserved cysteine through the conserved F or W. D genes are given only for firm matches. Rows may omit the clone size; those that give it use once, few, many or a size class.

abundance,d_gene,v_gene,j_gene,CDR3nt,CDR3aa
once,TRBD1,TRBV29-1,TRBJ2-7,TGCAGCGGTACAGGGGGCGCATTGGACGAGCAGTACTTC,CSGTGGALDEQYF
once,TRBD1,TRBV5-4,TRBJ2-3,TGTGCCAGCAGCCCGGGACAGTCCACAGATACGCAGTATTTT,CASSPGQSTDTQYF
-,TRBD1,TRBV19,TRBJ1-2,TGTGCCACCACTCCGCGGGACAGGGAAGGTGGCTACACCTTC,CATTPRDREGGYTF
-,-,TRBV9,TRBJ2-7,TGTGCCAGCAGCGTAGGGTGGCAGGGGTACGAGCAGTACTTC,CASSVGWQGYEQYF
few,TRBD2,TRBV7-3,TRBJ2-2,TGTGCCAGCAGCCCACGAACTAGCGGGGAGAACACCGGGGAGCTGTTTTTT,CASSPRTSGENTGELFF
once,TRBD1,TRBV15,TRBJ2-7,TGTGCCACCAGCCCCCGGACAGGGGGCGTATACGAGCAGTACTTC,CATSPRTGGVYEQYF
-,-,TRBV9,TRBJ2-2,TGCGCCAGCAGCGTAGCCGGTGCAGGAAACACCGGGGAGCTGTTTTTT,CASSVAGAGNTGELFF
-,-,TRBV5-8,TRBJ1-5,TGTGCCAGCAGCGGGGGCAGCAATAGCAATCAGCCCCAGCATTTT,CASSGGSNSNQPQHF
-,-,TRBV5-1,TRBJ1-2,TGCGCCAGCAGCCAGGGACAAAACTATGGCTACACCTTC,CASSQGQNYGYTF
-,-,TRBV6-1,TRBJ2-7,TGTGCCAGCAATCCTCCCAGCTCCTACGAGCAGTACTTC,CASNPPSSYEQYF
-,TRBD1,TRBV29-1,TRBJ1-1,TGCAGCGTACAGGGGGATTGGACTGAAGCTTTCTTT,CSVQGDWTEAFF
few,-,TRBV4-1,TRBJ2-3,TGCGCCAGCAGCCCAGATAATCAGGGTTGGAATACGCAGTATTTT,CASSPDNQGWNTQYF
-,-,TRBV5-4,TRBJ2-3,TGTGCCAGCAGCTTGGATAACAGGCTCGCAGGCACAGATACGCAGTATTTT,CASSLDNRLAGTDTQYF
-,-,TRBV5-1,TRBJ2-2,TGCGCCAGCAGCCGCGGGGAGAACACCGGGGAGCTGTTTTTT,CASSRGENTGELFF
few,-,TRBV28,TRBJ1-2,TGTGCCAGCAGTTTAGACAGCCTAAACTATGGCTACACCTTC,CASSLDSLNYGYTF
-,TRBD1,TRBV30,TRBJ1-2,TGTGCCTGGAGCCTTACAGGGGTAAACTATGGCTACACCTTC,CAWSLTGVNYGYTF
-,-,TRBV6-5,TRBJ1-6,TGTGCCAGCAGTTACTCGGGGGCAGGGGATAATTCACCCCTCCACTTT,CASSYSGAGDNSPLHF
-,-,TRBV7-9,TRBJ1-2,TGTTCCAGCAGCCTCGATCGACAGGTCGGCTCTGGCTACACCTTC,CSSSLDRQVGSGYTF
once,-,TRBV5-1,TRBJ2-2,TGCGCCAGCAGCCCCCCGGAGGGGCCAGGCACCGGGGAGCTGTTTTTT,CASSPPEGPGTGELFF
few,TRBD1,TRBV5-1,TRBJ1-1,TGCGCCAGCAGCTTGGGGGACAGGGGGAACACTGAAGCTTTCTTT,CASSLGDRGNTEAFF
-,TRBD2,TRBV11-2,TRBJ2-1,TGTGCCAGCAGCCAGGGACTAGCGAGTGGTGAGCAGTTCTTC,CASSQGLASGEQFF
few,-,TRBV6-1,TRBJ1-1,TGTGCCAGCAGTCCGCGGACAGTTCGGAACACTGAAGCTTTCTTT,CASSPRTVRNTEAFF
-,-,TRBV9,TRBJ1-2,TGTGCCAGCAGGGGGACTGCCCCTAACTATGGCTACACCTTC,CASRGTAPNYGYTF
-,-,TRBV6-1,TRBJ2-1,TGTGCCAGCAGTGCCAGGGCCTACAATGAGCAGTTCTTC,CASSARAYNEQFF
few,-,TRBV10-3,TRBJ2-7,TGTGCCATGGGTGACAGGGAGGTAGAGCAGTACTTC,CAMGDREVEQYF
-,TRBD1,TRBV4-2,TRBJ1-6,TGTGCCAGCAGCCCCGACAGGGGACAGGGGAATTCACCCCTCCACTTT,CASSPDRGQGNSPLHF
-,TRBD2,TRBV7-6,TRBJ2-4,TGTGCCAGCAGCTCCGGGACTAGCGGGAGGAATGGAAACATTCAGTACTTC,CASSSGTSGRNGNIQYF
-,-,TRBV6-1,TRBJ2-7,TGTGCCAGCAGTGAAGTCAGGGGTGGTGAGCAGTACTTC,CASSEVRGGEQYF
-,-,TRBV5-4,TRBJ1-1,TGTGCCAGCAGATATACAGCGAACACTGAAGCTTTCTTT,CASRYTANTEAFF
-,TRBD2,TRBV6-4,TRBJ2-1,TGTGCCAGCAGTGGCCCCTTGCCAGCGGGAGGGCCCCATGAGCAGTTCTTC,CASSGPLPAGGPHEQFF
-,TRBD2,TRBV10-3,TRBJ2-5,TGTGCCATCAGTTTGAGCGGGGGGGCAGGAGAGACCCAGTACTTC,CAISLSGGAGETQYF
few,TRBD2,TRBV2,TRBJ2-5,TGTGCCATAGCTAGCGGGGGCCCTGAAGAGACCCAGTACTTC,CAIASGGPEETQYF
few,-,TRBV9,TRBJ1-1,TGTGCCAGCAGCGTAGGGGGCGCAGTGAACACTGAAGCTTTCTTT,CASSVGGAVNTEAFF
-,TRBD1,TRBV5-6,TRBJ1-2,TGTGCCAGCAGCCCTAGGGGGCGAAGCTATGGCTACACCTTC,CASSPRGRSYGYTF
-,TRBD2,TRBV11-3,TRBJ2-3,TGTGCCAGCAGCTCCGGGGGGGCAGAAGATACGCAGTATTTT,CASSSGGAEDTQYF
-,-,TRBV5-1,TRBJ1-4,TGCGCCAGCAGCTTGGCGACAGTTACTAATGAAAAACTGTTTTTT,CASSLATVTNEKLFF
-,-,TRBV1,TRBJ2-3,TGCACCAGCAGCCAAGACCCAAGGACAGAAGATACGCAGTATTTT,CTSSQDPRTEDTQYF
many,-,TRBV7-9,TRBJ1-2,TGTGCCAGCAGCGCGCCGGGGGGCGGCTATGGCTACACCTTC,CASSAPGGGYGYTF
-,-,TRBV7-3,TRBJ2-3,TGTGCCAGCAGCTTAAGCGGCGGTAACACAGATACGCAGTATTTT,CASSLSGGNTDTQYF
-,-,TRBV18,TRBJ1-1,TGTGCCAGCTCTAAAGTACAGGGAACTGGGAACACTGAAGCTTTCTTT,CASSKVQGTGNTEAFF
-,TRBD2,TRBV30,TRBJ2-1,TGTGCCGGAAAGCGGGGGGGGAGCTACAATGAGCAGTTCTTC,CAGKRGGSYNEQFF
-,-,TRBV30,TRBJ1-2,TGTGCCTGGAGTCCCCGAGGGTGGCGGACTGCTAACTATGGCTACACCTTC,CAWSPRGWRTANYGYTF
-,-,TRBV30,TRBJ1-5,TGTGCCTGGAGTCGTGGAGAATGGGATCAGCCCCAGCATTTT,CAWSRGEWDQPQHF
-,-,TRBV28,TRBJ1-2,TGTGCCAGCAGTGCCTCCTTATCGGGATCTAACTATGGCTACACCTTC,CASSASLSGSNYGYTF
-,TRBD2,TRBV11-2,TRBJ2-1,TGTGCCAGCAGCCCTTGGGCGGGGGGCTATAATGAGCAGTTCTTC,CASSPWAGGYNEQFF
-,-,TRBV11-3,TRBJ2-7,TGTGCCAGCAGTTCCGGCCAGGTAGACTACGAGCAGTACTTC,CASSSGQVDYEQYF
few,TRBD2,TRBV2,TRBJ2-1,TGTGCCAGCAGTGAGGGACTAGCGGGCTACAATGAGCAGTTCTTC,CASSEGLAGYNEQFF
-,-,TRBV25-1,TRBJ1-4,TGTGCCAGCAGCCACCGGGACATGGGTAATGAAAAACTGTTTTTT,CASSHRDMGNEKLFF
-,-,TRBV5-4,TRBJ1-2,TGTGCCAGCAGCTTGAGCAGGGGCTATGGCTACACCTTC,CASSLSRGYGYTF
-,-,TRBV15,TRBJ1-1,TGTGCCACCAGCAGAGACATATATCCAGGCTCTGAAGCTTTCTTT,CATSRDIYPGSEAFF
-,-,TRBV9,TRBJ2-7,TGTGCCAGCAGGACTCTCTACGAGCAGTACTTC,CASRTLYEQYF
-,-,TRBV9,TRBJ1-5,TGTGCCAGCAGCGTAGCTGGCGGGAGTCAGCCCCAGCATTTT,CASSVAGGSQPQHF
-,-,TRBV6-5,TRBJ1-6,TGTGCCAGCAGTTCGAGCTCCTATAATTCACCCCTCCACTTT,CASSSSSYNSPLHF
once,-,TRBV6-1,TRBJ2-1,TGTGCCAGCAGTGAATTCTGGGGGGATGAGCAGTTCTTC,CASSEFWGDEQFF
-,-,TRBV9,TRBJ1-3,TGTGCCAGCAGCGTAGACCACAGCTCTGGAAACACCATATATTTT,CASSVDHSSGNTIYF
-,TRBD2,TRBV15,TRBJ2-3,TGTGCCACCAGCAGACGGACTAGCGGGGGGGCAGATACGCAGTATTTT,CATSRRTSGGADTQYF
-,-,TRBV29-1,TRBJ2-3,TGCAGCGTTGAGGGGACTAGCACAGATACGCAGTATTTT,CSVEGTSTDTQYF